Listed below are T cell receptor beta chains from one sample, sequenced in a study of T cell responses to AZD1222 COVID-19 vaccine. The assay was immunoSEQ multiplex PCR, and TCRdb's table has in-frame clones only and misses some. The sample includes 180,000 or so clones, just over 90% of them seen just once. The material sequenced was peripheral blood, taken 28 days after the second AZD1222 dose. These TCRs come from an adult who received the AZD1222 COVID-19 vaccine. CDR3s include the opening cysteine and the closing phenylalanine or tryptophan. The D gene is left open where the match is weak. The size entry is marked missing in some rows and otherwise reads once, few, many or a size class.

v_call: TRBV5-6; clone_size: -; d_call: -; j_call: TRBJ2-7; cdr3_aa: CASSFPGATYEQYF; cdr3_nt: TGTGCCAGCAGCTTCCCGGGGGCAACCTACGAGCAGTACTTC
v_call: TRBV6-2/TRBV6-3; clone_size: -; d_call: -; j_call: TRBJ2-7; cdr3_aa: CASSAPGTLPYEQYF; cdr3_nt: TGTGCCAGCAGTGCACCCGGGACCCTCCCCTACGAGCAGTACTTC
v_call: TRBV3-1/TRBV3-2; clone_size: once; d_call: TRBD1; j_call: TRBJ2-7; cdr3_aa: CASSQAGEKTGFPYEQYF; cdr3_nt: TGTGCCAGCAGCCAAGCAGGGGAAAAGACAGGGTTCCCCTACGAGCAGTACTTC
v_call: TRBV29-1; clone_size: few; d_call: -; j_call: TRBJ1-2; cdr3_aa: CSAIPDRFYGYTF; cdr3_nt: TGCAGCGCCATACCGGACAGATTTTATGGCTACACCTTC
v_call: TRBV12-3/TRBV12-4; clone_size: -; d_call: -; j_call: TRBJ1-2; cdr3_aa: CASSSGDFGGYTF; cdr3_nt: TGTGCCAGCAGCTCAGGGGATTTCGGGGGCTACACCTTC
v_call: TRBV4-1; clone_size: few; d_call: TRBD1; j_call: TRBJ1-6; cdr3_aa: CASSPGGNSPLHF; cdr3_nt: TGCGCCAGCAGCCCAGGGGGAAATTCACCCCTCCACTTT
v_call: TRBV27; clone_size: -; d_call: TRBD1; j_call: TRBJ2-7; cdr3_aa: CASSTGQDSMYF; cdr3_nt: TGTGCCAGCAGCACCGGACAGGATTCAATGTACTTC
v_call: TRBV9; clone_size: -; d_call: -; j_call: TRBJ1-2; cdr3_aa: CASSVSTGYYGYTF; cdr3_nt: TGTGCCAGCAGCGTATCAACAGGGTACTATGGCTACACCTTC
v_call: TRBV5-4; clone_size: -; d_call: -; j_call: TRBJ2-7; cdr3_aa: CASSSGQQSYEQYF; cdr3_nt: TGTGCCAGCAGCTCCGGACAGCAGTCCTACGAGCAGTACTTC
v_call: TRBV10-3; clone_size: -; d_call: -; j_call: TRBJ2-7; cdr3_aa: CAISDVGDLGNEQYF; cdr3_nt: TGTGCCATCAGTGATGTCGGGGACCTTGGGAACGAGCAGTACTTC
v_call: TRBV2; clone_size: -; d_call: -; j_call: TRBJ1-4; cdr3_aa: CASRGGPTLNEKLFF; cdr3_nt: TGTGCCAGCAGGGGGGGCCCCACCCTTAATGAAAAACTGTTTTTT
v_call: TRBV30; clone_size: -; d_call: -; j_call: TRBJ1-1; cdr3_aa: CAWTLTRAAFF; cdr3_nt: TGTGCCTGGACCTTAACACGGGCGGCTTTCTTT
v_call: TRBV6-5; clone_size: medium-sized; d_call: -; j_call: TRBJ2-7; cdr3_aa: CASSSGLLGEQYF; cdr3_nt: TGTGCCAGCAGTTCGGGACTGTTGGGGGAGCAGTACTTC
v_call: TRBV30; clone_size: -; d_call: -; j_call: TRBJ1-2; cdr3_aa: CAWSIGQPLSYGYTF; cdr3_nt: TGTGCCTGGAGCATAGGACAGCCTTTGAGCTATGGCTACACCTTC
v_call: TRBV29-1; clone_size: -; d_call: -; j_call: TRBJ2-1; cdr3_aa: CSVEGTYNEQFF; cdr3_nt: TGCAGCGTTGAAGGGACCTACAATGAGCAGTTCTTC
v_call: TRBV29-1; clone_size: -; d_call: -; j_call: TRBJ2-1; cdr3_aa: CSVEGREVNEQFF; cdr3_nt: TGCAGCGTTGAGGGTAGGGAAGTCAATGAGCAGTTCTTC
v_call: TRBV7-2; clone_size: -; d_call: TRBD2; j_call: TRBJ2-1; cdr3_aa: CASSLLTSGIINEQFF; cdr3_nt: TGTGCCAGCAGCCTCCTGACTAGCGGGATTATTAATGAGCAGTTCTTC
v_call: TRBV11-2; clone_size: -; d_call: -; j_call: TRBJ1-1; cdr3_aa: CASSLESGAEAFF; cdr3_nt: TGTGCCAGCAGCTTAGAATCGGGGGCTGAAGCTTTCTTT
v_call: TRBV27; clone_size: -; d_call: -; j_call: TRBJ2-7; cdr3_aa: CASSLVGRQSLGEQYF; cdr3_nt: TGTGCCAGCAGTTTAGTGGGCCGGCAGAGCCTGGGCGAGCAGTACTTC
v_call: TRBV21-1; clone_size: -; d_call: -; j_call: TRBJ2-5; cdr3_aa: CASSGGGVPETQYF; cdr3_nt: TGTGCCAGCAGCGGAGGCGGGGTTCCAGAGACCCAGTACTTC
v_call: TRBV28; clone_size: -; d_call: -; j_call: TRBJ1-6; cdr3_aa: CASSFRQSNSPLHF; cdr3_nt: TGTGCCAGCAGTTTTCGCCAGTCTAATTCACCCCTCCACTTT
v_call: TRBV5-5; clone_size: -; d_call: -; j_call: TRBJ2-6; cdr3_aa: CASSLVASGANVLTF; cdr3_nt: TGTGCCAGCAGCTTGGTTGCCTCTGGGGCCAACGTCCTGACTTTC
v_call: TRBV28; clone_size: -; d_call: -; j_call: TRBJ2-6; cdr3_aa: CASSLQPGANVLTF; cdr3_nt: TGTGCCAGCAGTTTACAGCCTGGGGCCAACGTCCTGACTTTC
v_call: TRBV27; clone_size: -; d_call: -; j_call: TRBJ1-2; cdr3_aa: CASSFSATVYGYTF; cdr3_nt: TGTGCCAGCAGTTTCTCCGCTACCGTCTATGGCTACACCTTC
v_call: TRBV23-1; clone_size: few; d_call: -; j_call: TRBJ2-6; cdr3_aa: CASSQSQEIMNSGANVLTF; cdr3_nt: TGCGCCAGCAGTCAATCCCAGGAAATAATGAACTCTGGGGCCAACGTCCTGACTTTC
v_call: TRBV3-1/TRBV3-2; clone_size: -; d_call: -; j_call: TRBJ2-2; cdr3_aa: CASSHNTGELFF; cdr3_nt: TGTGCCAGCAGCCACAACACCGGGGAGCTGTTTTTT
v_call: TRBV10-2; clone_size: once; d_call: TRBD1; j_call: TRBJ1-1; cdr3_aa: CASSPGGGTEAFF; cdr3_nt: TGCGCCAGCAGTCCAGGGGGCGGCACTGAAGCTTTCTTT
v_call: TRBV7-9; clone_size: few; d_call: TRBD1; j_call: TRBJ1-1; cdr3_aa: CASSLQGPNTEAFF; cdr3_nt: TGTGCCAGCAGCCTACAGGGGCCGAACACTGAAGCTTTCTTT
v_call: TRBV7-9; clone_size: few; d_call: -; j_call: TRBJ2-5; cdr3_aa: CASSLLTGSETQYF; cdr3_nt: TGTGCCAGCAGCTTGCTCACAGGATCGGAGACCCAGTACTTC
v_call: TRBV4-1; clone_size: once; d_call: TRBD1; j_call: TRBJ1-2; cdr3_aa: CASSQESGQGLTF; cdr3_nt: TGCGCCAGCAGCCAAGAGTCCGGACAGGGACTCACCTTC
v_call: TRBV7-8; clone_size: -; d_call: -; j_call: TRBJ1-4; cdr3_aa: CASSSEEWDEKLFF; cdr3_nt: TGTGCCAGCAGCTCCGAAGAGTGGGATGAAAAACTGTTTTTT
v_call: TRBV4-1; clone_size: -; d_call: TRBD1; j_call: TRBJ1-2; cdr3_aa: CASSQPGQGSGYTF; cdr3_nt: TGCGCCAGCAGCCAGCCCGGACAGGGGAGTGGCTACACCTTC
v_call: TRBV19; clone_size: -; d_call: -; j_call: TRBJ1-5; cdr3_aa: CASSIPTGSGNQPQHF; cdr3_nt: TGTGCCAGTAGTATTCCTACAGGGTCGGGCAATCAGCCCCAGCATTTT
v_call: TRBV6-5; clone_size: -; d_call: -; j_call: TRBJ2-1; cdr3_aa: CASGSGGTGNNEQFF; cdr3_nt: TGTGCCAGCGGCTCGGGGGGGACAGGGAACAATGAGCAGTTCTTC
v_call: TRBV15; clone_size: -; d_call: TRBD1; j_call: TRBJ1-2; cdr3_aa: CATSRQTGDGYTF; cdr3_nt: TGTGCCACCAGCAGGCAGACAGGGGATGGCTACACCTTC
v_call: TRBV5-1; clone_size: -; d_call: -; j_call: TRBJ2-7; cdr3_aa: CASSLGGLYEQYF; cdr3_nt: TGCGCCAGCAGCTTGGGTGGCCTCTACGAGCAGTACTTC
v_call: TRBV5-1; clone_size: -; d_call: -; j_call: TRBJ1-1; cdr3_aa: CASSLDSGTEAFF; cdr3_nt: TGCGCCAGCAGCTTGGATAGTGGAACTGAAGCTTTCTTT
v_call: TRBV6-5; clone_size: -; d_call: TRBD1; j_call: TRBJ1-4; cdr3_aa: CASEGTGAEKLFF; cdr3_nt: TGTGCCAGCGAGGGGACAGGGGCCGAAAAACTGTTTTTT
v_call: TRBV4-1; clone_size: -; d_call: -; j_call: TRBJ2-5; cdr3_aa: CASSRAGATSETQYF; cdr3_nt: TGCGCCAGCAGCCGCGCAGGGGCCACCAGCGAGACCCAGTACTTC
v_call: TRBV30; clone_size: once; d_call: -; j_call: TRBJ1-1; cdr3_aa: CAWSPDRNTEAFF; cdr3_nt: TGTGCCTGGAGCCCAGACAGGAACACTGAAGCTTTCTTT
v_call: TRBV9; clone_size: -; d_call: TRBD1; j_call: TRBJ1-1; cdr3_aa: CASSPGGPDEAFF; cdr3_nt: TGTGCCAGCAGCCCAGGGGGGCCAGATGAAGCTTTCTTT
v_call: TRBV5-4; clone_size: once; d_call: TRBD2; j_call: TRBJ2-7; cdr3_aa: CASSVTSVSSYEQYF; cdr3_nt: TGTGCCAGCAGCGTAACTAGCGTGAGCTCCTACGAGCAGTACTTC
v_call: TRBV12-3/TRBV12-4; clone_size: -; d_call: -; j_call: TRBJ1-2; cdr3_aa: CASSFSGDYGYTF; cdr3_nt: TGTGCCAGCAGTTTTAGTGGGGACTATGGCTACACCTTC
v_call: TRBV6-1; clone_size: -; d_call: -; j_call: TRBJ1-1; cdr3_aa: CASSDWGTTLMNTEAFF; cdr3_nt: TGTGCCAGCAGTGACTGGGGGACCACCCTCATGAACACTGAAGCTTTCTTT
v_call: TRBV27; clone_size: -; d_call: -; j_call: TRBJ1-1; cdr3_aa: CASSRDVGTEAFF; cdr3_nt: TGTGCCAGCAGCCGCGACGTGGGGACTGAAGCTTTCTTT
v_call: TRBV9; clone_size: -; d_call: TRBD1; j_call: TRBJ2-7; cdr3_aa: CASSASGTGAIHEQYF; cdr3_nt: TGTGCCAGCAGCGCATCGGGGACAGGGGCGATCCACGAGCAGTACTTC
v_call: TRBV6-5; clone_size: -; d_call: TRBD1; j_call: TRBJ1-2; cdr3_aa: CASSSAGGGGYTF; cdr3_nt: TGTGCCAGCAGTTCTGCAGGGGGAGGAGGCTACACCTTC
v_call: TRBV7-8; clone_size: -; d_call: -; j_call: TRBJ1-2; cdr3_aa: CASSPARRESSSGYTF; cdr3_nt: TGTGCCAGCAGCCCCGCAAGGCGGGAGTCCTCTTCTGGCTACACCTTC
v_call: TRBV29-1; clone_size: few; d_call: -; j_call: TRBJ2-2; cdr3_aa: CSAEGGLDLAGELFF; cdr3_nt: TGCAGCGCTGAGGGTGGGTTAGATCTCGCCGGGGAGCTGTTTTTT
v_call: TRBV2; clone_size: -; d_call: TRBD1; j_call: TRBJ1-1; cdr3_aa: CASRGTGGTEAFF; cdr3_nt: TGTGCCAGCAGGGGGACAGGGGGAACTGAAGCTTTCTTT
v_call: TRBV30; clone_size: -; d_call: -; j_call: TRBJ1-2; cdr3_aa: CAWSEVSDGYTF; cdr3_nt: TGTGCCTGGAGTGAGGTTTCTGATGGCTACACCTTC
v_call: TRBV5-6; clone_size: once; d_call: TRBD1; j_call: TRBJ1-2; cdr3_aa: CASSGGTGANYGYTF; cdr3_nt: TGTGCCAGCAGCGGGGGGACAGGGGCGAACTATGGCTACACCTTC